Listed below are T cell receptor beta chains from one sample, sequenced in a study of T cell responses to AZD1222 COVID-19 vaccine. TCRdb's table, derived via immunoSEQ multiplex PCR, lists solely in-frame clones and lacks some. The sample records around 260,000 clones, approximately 93% being singletons. The input for sequencing was peripheral blood, taken on day 0 of AZD1222 vaccination. The receptors were sampled from an adult in good health. Both conserved end residues are part of each CDR3. A D gene is named only where the DNA matches it firmly. For some rows the clone size is stated as once, few or many, or as a class when expanded; others skip it.

j_call d_call v_call clone_size cdr3_nt cdr3_aa
TRBJ1-1 . TRBV6-2/TRBV6-3 . TGTGCCAGCAGTTCTACTTTTAGGGCCCTTAACACTGAAGCTTTCTTT CASSSTFRALNTEAFF
TRBJ2-2 . TRBV2 . TGTGCCAGCAGTCTTGATCACACCGGGGAGCTGTTTTTT CASSLDHTGELFF
TRBJ1-1 . TRBV10-3 . TGTGCCATCAGTGGGACAGCATCGAACACTGAAGCTTTCTTT CAISGTASNTEAFF
TRBJ1-5 . TRBV4-3 . TGCGCCAGCAGCCAAGATTCAACAGGGATTCAGCCCCAGCATTTT CASSQDSTGIQPQHF
TRBJ1-2 TRBD1 TRBV9 . TGTGCCAGCAGCTTCCCGGGACAGCACATGGCGGAGAGATATGGCTACACCTTC CASSFPGQHMAERYGYTF
TRBJ1-6 TRBD1 TRBV30 . TGTGCCAGCTACAGGGGGTACGGTAATTCACCCCTCCACTTT CASYRGYGNSPLHF
TRBJ1-6 TRBD1 TRBV6-5 . TGTGCCAGCAGTAACCCACAGGGGGTACAATCACCCCTCCACTTT CASSNPQGVQSPLHF
TRBJ1-3 . TRBV28 . TGTGCCAGCAGCCCCTCAGGGGTTCGAAACACCATATATTTT CASSPSGVRNTIYF
TRBJ1-3 . TRBV7-7 . TGTGCCAGCAGCCCCGAGGCAGGTTGGGGAAACACCATATATTTT CASSPEAGWGNTIYF
TRBJ1-5 . TRBV6-6 . TGTGCCAGCGAGGGGGGGCACTATAGCAATCAGCCCCAGCATTTT CASEGGHYSNQPQHF
TRBJ1-3 . TRBV28 . TGTGCCAGCAGTTCTCCCGCGGCAGGCTCTGGAAACACCATATATTTT CASSSPAAGSGNTIYF
TRBJ2-3 . TRBV14 . TGTGCCAGCAGCCCAAGAGGGGTCGCAGATACGCAGTATTTT CASSPRGVADTQYF
TRBJ2-7 TRBD1 TRBV29-1 . TGCAGCGTCCAACTGTCCGGGACAGGGGGTTCCGAGCAGTACTTC CSVQLSGTGGSEQYF
TRBJ1-1 . TRBV2 . TGTGCCAGCACGAACCAGAACACTGAAGCTTTCTTT CASTNQNTEAFF
TRBJ1-6 . TRBV4-2 . TGTGCCAGCAGCCAAGGGGCAGGCCCACGTTGGGATTCACCCCTCCACTTT CASSQGAGPRWDSPLHF
TRBJ1-2 . TRBV7-2 . TGTGCCAGCAGCTTCAGGGACCCCTATGGCTACACCTTC CASSFRDPYGYTF
TRBJ2-3 TRBD2 TRBV7-9 . TGTGCCAGCAGCAACCCTAGGGGACTAGTAACAGATACGCAGTATTTT CASSNPRGLVTDTQYF
TRBJ2-7 TRBD1 TRBV5-1 . TGCGCCAGCAGCCCCATACCGCAGGGGGCGGGTGACGAGCAGTACTTC CASSPIPQGAGDEQYF
TRBJ2-1 TRBD2 TRBV3-1/TRBV3-2 . TGTGCCAGCAGCCAAGATCGGGGCGGGAGGGCCCACAATGAGCAGTTCTTC CASSQDRGGRAHNEQFF
TRBJ1-1 . TRBV19 . TGTGCCAGTAGTATAGTAGGGGGGTTGAACACTGAAGCTTTCTTT CASSIVGGLNTEAFF
TRBJ1-1 . TRBV7-8 . TGTGCCAGCAGCTTAGGAGTGGACACTGAAGCTTTCTTT CASSLGVDTEAFF
TRBJ1-1 . TRBV12-3/TRBV12-4 . TGTGCCAGCAGCGCTTCCGATCGCGCTGAAGCTTTCTTT CASSASDRAEAFF
TRBJ2-3 . TRBV27 . TGTGCCAGCAGTTTAGGGAGCACAGATACGCAGTATTTT CASSLGSTDTQYF
TRBJ1-3 . TRBV10-2 . TGCGCCAGCAGTCCAGGGGCGTATAACACCATATATTTT CASSPGAYNTIYF
TRBJ1-1 . TRBV6-2/TRBV6-3 . TGTGCCAGCAGTTACAGGGGTATGAACACTGAAGCTTTCTTT CASSYRGMNTEAFF
TRBJ1-2 TRBD1 TRBV6-2/TRBV6-3 . TGTGCCAGCAGTTACTCGACAGGGCTCGGCTACACCTTC CASSYSTGLGYTF
TRBJ1-5 . TRBV2 . TGTGCCAGCAGTTCGGGGGGGGGAAGCAATCAGCCCCAGCATTTT CASSSGGGSNQPQHF
TRBJ2-3 TRBD1 TRBV19 . TGTGCCAGCAGCCGGGACAGGGGTGGAGATACGCAGTATTTT CASSRDRGGDTQYF
TRBJ1-4 . TRBV7-2 . TGTGCCAGCAGCTTAATATCCACTTTGGCTAATGAAAAACTGTTTTTT CASSLISTLANEKLFF
TRBJ1-5 . TRBV28 . TGTGCCAGCAGTCGGGGGGCAGGGGGCAATCAGCCCCAGCATTTT CASSRGAGGNQPQHF
TRBJ2-5 TRBD1 TRBV28 . TGTGCCAGCAGTTTAATTGCCAGGGGGATAGAGACCCAGTACTTC CASSLIARGIETQYF
TRBJ1-4 . TRBV3-1/TRBV3-2 few TGTGCCAGCAGCCAAGATGAAGGAGAAAAACTGTTTTTT CASSQDEGEKLFF
TRBJ2-5 . TRBV18 . TGTGCCAGCTCCTCTCAGATTAACCAAGAGACCCAGTACTTC CASSSQINQETQYF
TRBJ2-7 . TRBV5-1 once TGCGCCAGCAGCCGGGACAACGGTTACGAGCAGTACTTC CASSRDNGYEQYF
TRBJ1-4 TRBD1 TRBV5-4 . TGTGCCAGCAGCTCTGGGGGACAGAATAATGAAAAACTGTTTTTT CASSSGGQNNEKLFF
TRBJ1-1 . TRBV28 . TGTGCCAGCAGTTTTCAGGCCTCGAGGGCTTTCTTT CASSFQASRAFF